The 5 T cell receptor beta chains listed next were all sequenced from one sample in a study of cytomegalovirus exposure and HLA in healthy donors. The PCR contained 60 Vbeta and 13 Jbeta primers. Produced via immunoSEQ multiplex PCR; TCRdb's table is partial and in-frame only. The repertoire holds 180,000 or so clones, 8.5% to 10% seen once, with 1% to 1.5% in the top ten. Material: PBMCs. These receptors all come from a woman aged 25 to 39 in good health and CMV-seropositive.

This clone occurred a few times. The chain links TRBV5-1 to TRBJ1-5; D is possibly TRBD1 (5 bases). V shed 4 bases and J shed 5 bases, with 16 bases lying between them. Germline V CDR1 and CDR2: SGHRS, YFSETQ. The CDR3 spans 15 residues. CDR3 in amino acids: CASSIGGGTYQPQHF. The CDR3 coding sequence is TGCGCCAGCAGCATCGGGGGGGGTACCTATCAGCCCCAGCATTTT.

There are a few counts of this clone. Other DNA sequences in this sample translate to the same CDR3. This chain joins TRBV2 and TRBJ2-3, with 8 nucleotides matching TRBD1. CDR3 size: 13 residues. V shed 7 bases, J shed 5 bases, and the junction held 5 bases outside the gene matches. Germline lookup yields CDR1 SNHLY and CDR2 FYNNEI. For the CDR3, the DNA is TGTGCCAGCAACGGACAGGGATTAGATACGCAGTATTTT. Translated, it gives CASNGQGLDTQYF.

A remark on this clone: Relative to the germline gene, one junction end is altered; a read error may explain this. Distinct nucleotide sequences in the sample also encode this CDR3. The V gene is TRBV5-4, the J gene TRBJ2-3; D possibly corresponds to TRBD2 (5 bases). Germline V CDR1 and CDR2: SGHNT, YYREEE (reference sequence). The CDR3 has 15 residues. The CDR3 bases are TGTGCCAGCAGCCCTCTTTGGGGAGCGGAGGATACGCAGTACTTT. Protein product: CASSPLWGAEDTQYF.

In this sample, this clone turned up a few times. This chain joins TRBV25-1 and TRBJ1-6; D is ambiguous. Germline V gene sequence: CDR1 MGHDK, CDR2 SYGVNS. Between the trimmed V and J ends, which lost 1 base and 8 bases, there was a span of 12 bases. This CDR3 contains 15 residues. The CDR3 DNA sequence: TGTGCCAGCAGTGAATGGAGGCAGGCGGATTCACCCCTCCACTTT. Its protein is CASSEWRQADSPLHF.

The chain uses TRBV9 and TRBJ1-1, with D hard to call. Per the germline V gene, CDR1 is SGDLS and CDR2 is YYNGEE. V was cut by 4 bases and J by 7 bases, with 17 bases left in between. The CDR3 runs 14 residues. CDR3 sequence: CASSPLPGYSEAFF. DNA of the CDR3: TGTGCCAGCAGCCCTCTCCCGGGTTATAGTGAAGCTTTCTTT. Drawing the rest from reference TRBV9 and TRBJ1-1, the complete variable domain is DSGVTQTPKHLITATGQRVTLRCSPRSGDLSVYWYQQSLDQGLQFLIQYYNGEERAKGNILERFSAQQFPDLHSELNLSSLELGDSALYFCASSPLPGYSEAFFGQGTRLTVV.